A single TCR beta chain is shown here with its context. Its antigen remains unknown. These data come from a study of shared clonotypes between healthy human individuals. Study findings and constraints: Memory subsets generally showed smaller estimated richness than naive subsets did.

Terminally differentiated effector memory CD45RA+ cells were excluded from the naive CD8 cells, which were CD45RO-negative and positively selected for CCR7. V shed 5 bases and J shed 4 bases, with 18 bases lying between them. Germline V CDR1 and CDR2: SGHAT, FQNNGV. The CDR3 is made up of 16 amino acids. Sequencing was performed with immunoSEQ multiplex PCR; in TCRdb, only in-frame clones are kept and a portion is missing. The table has 1.5 million to 2.5 million clones, just under 95% seen once; the top ten hold approximately 1%. This clonotype was sampled from a young man in good health. The sample comprised naive CD8+ T cells sorted from blood. This chain links TRBV11-2 with TRBJ2-1; D may be TRBD2 (6 bases). The CDR3 DNA sequence: TGTGCCAGCAGCCCAGGACTACCTCAGACTTACAATGAGCAGTTCTTC. Its protein product is CASSPGLPQTYNEQFF.